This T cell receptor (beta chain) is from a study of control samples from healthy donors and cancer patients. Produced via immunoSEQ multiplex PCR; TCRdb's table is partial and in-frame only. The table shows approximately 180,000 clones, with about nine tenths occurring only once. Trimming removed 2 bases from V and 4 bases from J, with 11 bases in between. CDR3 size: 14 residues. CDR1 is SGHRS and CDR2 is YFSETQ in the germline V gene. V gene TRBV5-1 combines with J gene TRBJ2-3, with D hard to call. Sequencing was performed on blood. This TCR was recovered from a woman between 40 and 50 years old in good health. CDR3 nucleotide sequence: TGCGCCAGCAGCTTTGGACGGCCAGCAGATACGCAGTATTTT. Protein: CASSFGRPADTQYF.